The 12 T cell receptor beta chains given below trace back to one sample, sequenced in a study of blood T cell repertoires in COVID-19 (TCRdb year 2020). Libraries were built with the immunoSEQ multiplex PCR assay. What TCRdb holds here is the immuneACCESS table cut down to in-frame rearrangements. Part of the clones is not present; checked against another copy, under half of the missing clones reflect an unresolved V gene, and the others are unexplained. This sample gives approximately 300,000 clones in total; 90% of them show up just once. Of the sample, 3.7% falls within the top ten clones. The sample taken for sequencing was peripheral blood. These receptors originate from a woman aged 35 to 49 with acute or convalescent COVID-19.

The CDR3 DNA is TGTGCCAGCAGCAAAACTAGCGGGGGAGAGACCCAGTACTTC. Translated: CASSKTSGGETQYF. The chain recombines TRBV5-6 with TRBJ2-5, with TRBD2 identical over 11 bases. V lost 4 bases, J lost 4 bases, and 3 bases stayed unmatched. The CDR3 sequence is 14 residues long. The germline gives CDR1 SGHDT, CDR2 YYEEEE.

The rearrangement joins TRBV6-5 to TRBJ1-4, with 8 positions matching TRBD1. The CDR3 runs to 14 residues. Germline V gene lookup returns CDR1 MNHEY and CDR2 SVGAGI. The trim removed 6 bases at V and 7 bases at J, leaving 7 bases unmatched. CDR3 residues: CASRGQGLGEKLFF. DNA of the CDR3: TGTGCCAGCAGAGGACAGGGATTAGGTGAAAAACTGTTTTTT.

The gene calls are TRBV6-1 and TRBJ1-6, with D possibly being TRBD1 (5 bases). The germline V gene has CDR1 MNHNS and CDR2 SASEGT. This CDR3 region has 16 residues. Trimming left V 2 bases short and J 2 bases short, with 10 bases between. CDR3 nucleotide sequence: TGTGCCAGCAGTGAATGGGCGGGGGCCTATAATTCACCCCTCCACTTT. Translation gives CASSEWAGAYNSPLHF.

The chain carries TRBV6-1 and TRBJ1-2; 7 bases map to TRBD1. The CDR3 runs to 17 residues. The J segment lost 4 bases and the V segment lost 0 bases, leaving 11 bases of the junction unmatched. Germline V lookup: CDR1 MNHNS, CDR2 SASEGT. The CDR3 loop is CASSEARTQGVLYGYTF. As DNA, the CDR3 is TGTGCCAGCAGTGAAGCGCGGACTCAGGGGGTGCTCTATGGCTACACCTTC.

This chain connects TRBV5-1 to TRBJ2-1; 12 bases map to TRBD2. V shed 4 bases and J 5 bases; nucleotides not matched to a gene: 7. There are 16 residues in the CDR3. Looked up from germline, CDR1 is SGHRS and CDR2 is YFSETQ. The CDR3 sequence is CASSLGLAGRNNEQFF. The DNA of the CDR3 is TGCGCCAGCAGCCTAGGACTAGCGGGGAGAAACAATGAGCAGTTCTTC. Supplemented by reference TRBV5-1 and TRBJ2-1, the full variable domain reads KAGVTQTPRYLIKTRGQQVTLSCSPISGHRSVSWYQQTPGQGLQFLFEYFSETQRNKGNFPGRFSGRQFSNSRSEMNVSTLELGDSALYLCASSLGLAGRNNEQFFGPGTRLTVL.

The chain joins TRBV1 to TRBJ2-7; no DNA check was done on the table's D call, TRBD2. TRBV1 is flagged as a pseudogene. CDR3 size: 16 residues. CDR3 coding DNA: TGCACCAGCAGCCGTACCCGCGACTGGACTGCCTACGAGCAGTACGTC. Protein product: CTSSRTRDWTAYEQYV.

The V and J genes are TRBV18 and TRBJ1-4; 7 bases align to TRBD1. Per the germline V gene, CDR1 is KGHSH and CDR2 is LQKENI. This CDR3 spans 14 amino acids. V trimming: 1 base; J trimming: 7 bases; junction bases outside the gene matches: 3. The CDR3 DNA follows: TGTGCCAGCTCACCACAGGGGGCGGCTGAAAAACTGTTTTTT. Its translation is CASSPQGAAEKLFF.

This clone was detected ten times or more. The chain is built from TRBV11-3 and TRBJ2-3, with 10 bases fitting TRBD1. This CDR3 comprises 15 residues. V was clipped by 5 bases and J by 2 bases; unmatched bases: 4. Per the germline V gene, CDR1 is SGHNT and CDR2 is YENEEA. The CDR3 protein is CASSPRQGATDTQYF. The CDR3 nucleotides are TGTGCCAGCAGCCCGAGACAGGGGGCCACAGATACGCAGTATTTT.

Written as DNA, the CDR3 is TGTGCCAGCAGCCCTCAAGGACAGTTTGGCAACTCTGAAGCTTTCTTT. Its translation: CASSPQGQFGNSEAFF. The chain uses TRBV13 and TRBJ1-1; D is perhaps TRBD1 (6 bases). CDR1 and CDR2 from the germline V gene are PRHDT and FYEKMQ (reference sequence). The CDR3 has 16 amino acids. Trimming cost V 5 bases and J 6 bases, with 22 bases left between them.

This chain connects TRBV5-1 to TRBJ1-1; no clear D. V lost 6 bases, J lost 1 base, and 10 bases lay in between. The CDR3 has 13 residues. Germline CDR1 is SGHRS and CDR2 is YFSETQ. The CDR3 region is CASTMGQNTEAFF. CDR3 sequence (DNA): TGCGCCAGCACCATGGGCCAGAACACTGAAGCTTTCTTT.

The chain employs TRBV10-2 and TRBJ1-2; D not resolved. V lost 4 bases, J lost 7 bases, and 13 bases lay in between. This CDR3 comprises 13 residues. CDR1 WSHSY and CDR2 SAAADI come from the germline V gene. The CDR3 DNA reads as TGCGCCAGCAGTGCGGTTCCCCGTTCTGGCTACACCTTC. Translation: CASSAVPRSGYTF.

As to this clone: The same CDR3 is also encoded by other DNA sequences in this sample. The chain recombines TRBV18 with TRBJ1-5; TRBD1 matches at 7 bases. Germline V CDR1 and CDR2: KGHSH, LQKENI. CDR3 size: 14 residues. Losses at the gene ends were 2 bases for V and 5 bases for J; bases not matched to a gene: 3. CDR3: CASSPGRGDQPQHF. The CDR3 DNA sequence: TGTGCCAGCTCACCAGGCAGGGGGGATCAGCCCCAGCATTTT.